This is a list of T cell receptor beta chains from one sample in a study of blood T cell repertoires in COVID-19. Clones were read by immunoSEQ multiplex PCR, and TCRdb kept only the in-frame ones, dropping some. Among around 320,000 clones, about nine tenths were seen once, and the ten largest hold roughly 7%. The sample taken for sequencing was peripheral blood. These TCRs come from a woman in her 30s who had recovered from COVID-19. Each CDR3 is given with its conserved first and last residue. A D gene is named only where the DNA matches it firmly. Clone size, where shown, is once, few, many, or a class for clones that have expanded.

NA,NA,TRBJ1-5,TRBV16,TGTGCCAGCAGCCAAACTTCGGTTCAGCCCCAGCATTTT,CASSQTSVQPQHF
NA,NA,TRBJ2-7,TRBV5-6,TGTGCCAGCAGCTTGATATCCTACGAGCAGTACTTC,CASSLISYEQYF
few,NA,TRBJ1-5,TRBV30,TGTGCCTGGAGTTTGAGAGGAGATCAGCCCCAGCATTTT,CAWSLRGDQPQHF
NA,NA,TRBJ2-2,TRBV12-5,TGTGCTAGTCGAGCGGTGGCCGGGGAGCTGTTTTTT,CASRAVAGELFF
NA,NA,TRBJ2-2,TRBV6-5,TGTGCCAGCAGTTACGAGGGTACCGGGGAGCTGTTTTTT,CASSYEGTGELFF
NA,NA,TRBJ1-5,TRBV15,TGTGCCACCAGCAGAGGCAGGGAAGCGCACCAGCCCCAGCATTTT,CATSRGREAHQPQHF
NA,NA,TRBJ2-3,TRBV2,TGTGCCAGCAGGGATAGCGGAAGCACAGATACGCAGTATTTT,CASRDSGSTDTQYF
NA,NA,TRBJ1-2,TRBV27,TGTGCCAGCAGTTCGTGGGCCGCGCGTCAGTATGGCTACACCTTC,CASSSWAARQYGYTF
NA,NA,TRBJ1-2,TRBV24-1,TGTGCCACCAGTGACCGGGAGCACAACTATGGCTACACCTTC,CATSDREHNYGYTF
few,TRBD1,TRBJ2-2,TRBV3-1/TRBV3-2,TGTGCCAGCAGCCCCACCAGAGGGACAGGGACGAACACCGGGGAGCTGTTTTTT,CASSPTRGTGTNTGELFF
NA,TRBD2,TRBJ2-5,TRBV15,TGTGCCACCAGCAGATCAACTAGCGGGGGAGAGACCCAGTACTTC,CATSRSTSGGETQYF
NA,TRBD2,TRBJ2-1,TRBV5-1,TGCGCCAGCAGCTTGGTTCTAGCGGGGGGGTACCTGGACAATGAGCAGTTCTTC,CASSLVLAGGYLDNEQFF
NA,TRBD2,TRBJ2-5,TRBV7-2,TGTGCCAGCAGCTTAAGACTAGCGGGGGTCTGGCCAAGAGAGACCCAGTACTTC,CASSLRLAGVWPRETQYF
NA,TRBD2,TRBJ2-1,TRBV10-3,TGTGCCACCCGGGGGGGCTCCTACAATGAGCAGTTCTTC,CATRGGSYNEQFF
NA,TRBD1,TRBJ2-7,TRBV10-3,TGTGCCACGTCCGGGACAGGGGGTGGCGAGCAGTACTTC,CATSGTGGGEQYF
NA,TRBD2,TRBJ2-5,TRBV11-3,TGTGCCAGCAGCTTACGCTCGACTAGCGGGGGGGAGAGAGAGACCCAGTACTTC,CASSLRSTSGGERETQYF